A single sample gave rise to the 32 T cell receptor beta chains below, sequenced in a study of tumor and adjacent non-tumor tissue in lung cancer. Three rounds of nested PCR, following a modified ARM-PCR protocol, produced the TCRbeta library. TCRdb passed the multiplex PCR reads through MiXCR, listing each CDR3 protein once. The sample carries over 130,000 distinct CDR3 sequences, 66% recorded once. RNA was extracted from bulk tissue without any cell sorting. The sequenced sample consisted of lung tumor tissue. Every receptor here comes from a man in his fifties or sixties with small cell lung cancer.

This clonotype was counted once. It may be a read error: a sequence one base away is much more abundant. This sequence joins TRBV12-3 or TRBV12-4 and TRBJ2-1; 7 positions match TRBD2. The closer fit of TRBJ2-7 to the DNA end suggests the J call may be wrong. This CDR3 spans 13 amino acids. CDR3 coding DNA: TGTGCCAGCAGTTTACAACTAGCGTCTGAGCAGTACTTC. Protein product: CASSLQLASEQYF.

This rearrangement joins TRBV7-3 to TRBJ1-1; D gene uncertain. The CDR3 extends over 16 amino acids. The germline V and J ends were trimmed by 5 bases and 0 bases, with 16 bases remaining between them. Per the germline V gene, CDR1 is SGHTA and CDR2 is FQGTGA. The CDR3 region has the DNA TGTGCCAGCAGCCAACGATCTGGGAGTGTGAACACTGAAGCTTTCTTT. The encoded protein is CASSQRSGSVNTEAFF.

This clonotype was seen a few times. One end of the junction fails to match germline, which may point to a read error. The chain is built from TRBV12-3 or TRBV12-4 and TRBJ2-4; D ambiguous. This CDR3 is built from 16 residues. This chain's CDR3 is CASSGRQRLTKNIRYF. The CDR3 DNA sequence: TGTGCCAGCAGCGGAAGGCAGCGACTTACCAAAAACATTCGGTACTTC.

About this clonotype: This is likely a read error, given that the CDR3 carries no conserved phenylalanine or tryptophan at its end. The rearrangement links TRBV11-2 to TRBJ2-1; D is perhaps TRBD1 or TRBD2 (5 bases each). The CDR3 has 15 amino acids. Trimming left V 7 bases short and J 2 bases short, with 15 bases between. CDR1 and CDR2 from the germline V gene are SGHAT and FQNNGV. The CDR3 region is CASTQFGATYNEQFS. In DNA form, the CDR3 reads TGTGCCAGCACCCAATTCGGGGCAACCTACAATGAGCAGTTCTCC.

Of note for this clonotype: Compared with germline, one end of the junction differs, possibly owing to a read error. CDR3: CASSLSVAGNMIYF. For the CDR3, the DNA is TGTGCTAGCAGCTTGTCGGTGGCTGGAAACATGATATATTTT. The chain recombines TRBV5-5 with TRBJ1-3; D is uncertain. From germline, CDR1 is SGHKS and CDR2 YYEKEE (reference sequence). CDR3 length: 14 amino acids.

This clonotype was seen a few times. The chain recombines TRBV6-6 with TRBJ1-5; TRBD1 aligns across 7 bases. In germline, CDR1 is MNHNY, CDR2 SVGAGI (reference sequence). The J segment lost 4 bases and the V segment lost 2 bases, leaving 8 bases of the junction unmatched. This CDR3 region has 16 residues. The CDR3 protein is CASSYPRDSRNQPQHF. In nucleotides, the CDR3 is TGTGCCAGCAGTTACCCTCGGGACAGCCGTAATCAGCCCCAGCATTTT.

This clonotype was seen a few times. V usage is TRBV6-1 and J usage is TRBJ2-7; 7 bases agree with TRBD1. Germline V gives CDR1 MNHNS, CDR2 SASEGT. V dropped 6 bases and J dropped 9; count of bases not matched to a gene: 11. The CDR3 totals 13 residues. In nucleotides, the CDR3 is TGTGCCAGCAGGGGCGATACAGGGGTCGGGCAGTACGTC. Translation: CASRGDTGVGQYV.

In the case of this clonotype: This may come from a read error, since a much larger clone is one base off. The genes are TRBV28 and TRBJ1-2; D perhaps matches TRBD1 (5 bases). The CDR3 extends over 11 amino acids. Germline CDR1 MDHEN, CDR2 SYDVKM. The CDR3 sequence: CASSPGWGYIF. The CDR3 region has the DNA TGTGCCAGCAGCCCGGGGTGGGGCTACATCTTC.

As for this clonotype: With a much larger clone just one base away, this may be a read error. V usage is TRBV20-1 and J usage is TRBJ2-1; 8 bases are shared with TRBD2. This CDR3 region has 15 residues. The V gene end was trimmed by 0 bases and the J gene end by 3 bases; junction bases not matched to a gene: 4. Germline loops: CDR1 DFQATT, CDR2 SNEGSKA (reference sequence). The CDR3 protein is CSARELAADYNEQFF. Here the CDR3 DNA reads TGCAGTGCTAGAGAACTAGCGGCAGACTACAATGAGCAGTTCTTC.

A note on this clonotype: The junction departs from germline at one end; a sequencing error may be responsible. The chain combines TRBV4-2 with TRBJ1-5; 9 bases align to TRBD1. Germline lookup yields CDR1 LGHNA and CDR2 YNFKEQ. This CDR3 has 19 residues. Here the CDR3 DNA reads TGTGCCAGCGGCGTCTCAGGGACAGGGAGAAAGATTAGCAATCATCCCCAGCATTTT. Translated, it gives CASGVSGTGRKISNHPQHF.

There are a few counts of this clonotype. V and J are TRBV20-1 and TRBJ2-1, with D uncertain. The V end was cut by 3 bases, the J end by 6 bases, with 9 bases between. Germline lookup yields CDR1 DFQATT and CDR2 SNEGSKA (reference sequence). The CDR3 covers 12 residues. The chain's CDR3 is CSASNPPNEQFF. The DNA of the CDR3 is TGCAGTGCTAGTAACCCGCCCAATGAGCAGTTCTTC.

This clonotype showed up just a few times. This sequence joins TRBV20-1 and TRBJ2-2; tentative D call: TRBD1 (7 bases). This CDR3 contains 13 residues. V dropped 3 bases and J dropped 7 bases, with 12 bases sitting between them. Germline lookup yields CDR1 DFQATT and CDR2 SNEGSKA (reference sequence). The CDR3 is CSASRQGGGELFF. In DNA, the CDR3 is TGCAGTGCTAGCCGACAGGGAGGCGGGGAGCTGTTTTTT.

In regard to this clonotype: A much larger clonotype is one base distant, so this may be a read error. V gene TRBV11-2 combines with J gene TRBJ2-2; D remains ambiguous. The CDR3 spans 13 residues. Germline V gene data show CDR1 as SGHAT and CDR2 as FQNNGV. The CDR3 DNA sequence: TGTACCAGCAGCTTAGCCCGGACCGGGGAGCTGTTTTTT. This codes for CTSSLARTGELFF.

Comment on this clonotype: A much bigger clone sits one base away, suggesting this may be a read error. Here the CDR3 reads CASRTTGTGKLFF. In nucleotides, the CDR3 is TGTGCCAGCAGGACGACAGGGACCGGGAAGCTGTTTTTT. The chain carries TRBV6-1 and TRBJ2-2, with TRBD1 matching 7 bases. The V gene's germline CDR1 is MNHNS and CDR2 SASEGT. There are 13 residues in the CDR3.

The CDR3 sequence is CASSSDGSTGKPQHF. The DNA for the CDR3 is TGCGCCAGCAGCTCGGACGGTTCCACCGGGAAGCCCCAGCATTTT. The V gene is TRBV5-1, the J gene TRBJ1-5; D gene ambiguous. Trimming took off 3 bases at V and 8 bases at J, with 18 bases between the two ends. CDR3 length: 15 residues. Germline V lookup: CDR1 SGHRS, CDR2 YFSETQ.

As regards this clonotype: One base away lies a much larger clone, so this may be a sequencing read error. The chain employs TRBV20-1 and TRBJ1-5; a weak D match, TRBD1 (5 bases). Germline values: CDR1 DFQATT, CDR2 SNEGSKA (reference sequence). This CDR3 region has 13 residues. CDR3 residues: CGALIGGNQPQHF. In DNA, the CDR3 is TGCGGTGCACTAATAGGGGGCAATCAGCCCCAGCATTTT.

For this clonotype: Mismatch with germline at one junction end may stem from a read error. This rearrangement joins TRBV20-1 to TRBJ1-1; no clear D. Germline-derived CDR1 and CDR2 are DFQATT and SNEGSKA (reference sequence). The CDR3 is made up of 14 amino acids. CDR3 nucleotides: TGCAGTGTCCTACGAGTTTCTATGAACACTGAAGCGTTCTTT. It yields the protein CSVLRVSMNTEAFF.

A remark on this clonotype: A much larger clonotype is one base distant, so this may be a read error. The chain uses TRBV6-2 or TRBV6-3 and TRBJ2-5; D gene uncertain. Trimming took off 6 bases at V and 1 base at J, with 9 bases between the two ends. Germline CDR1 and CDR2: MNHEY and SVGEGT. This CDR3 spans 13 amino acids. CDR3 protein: CASSYAAQETQYF. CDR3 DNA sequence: TGTGCCAGCAGCTACGCCGCCCAAGAGACCCAGTACTTC.

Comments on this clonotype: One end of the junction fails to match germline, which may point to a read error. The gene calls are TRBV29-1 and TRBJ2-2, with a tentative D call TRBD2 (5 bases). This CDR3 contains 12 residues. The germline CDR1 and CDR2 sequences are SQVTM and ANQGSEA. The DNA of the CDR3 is TGCAGCGTTGAGTACGTACCCGGGGAGCTGCCTTTT. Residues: CSVEYVPGELPF.

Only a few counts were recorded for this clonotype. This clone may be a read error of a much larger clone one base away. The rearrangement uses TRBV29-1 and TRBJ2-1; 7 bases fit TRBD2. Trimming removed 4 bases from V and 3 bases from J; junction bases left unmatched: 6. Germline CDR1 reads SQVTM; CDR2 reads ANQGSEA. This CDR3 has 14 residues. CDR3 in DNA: TGCAGCGTTGGGGAACTAGCGCGCTACAATGAGCAGTTCTTC. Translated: CSVGELARYNEQFF.

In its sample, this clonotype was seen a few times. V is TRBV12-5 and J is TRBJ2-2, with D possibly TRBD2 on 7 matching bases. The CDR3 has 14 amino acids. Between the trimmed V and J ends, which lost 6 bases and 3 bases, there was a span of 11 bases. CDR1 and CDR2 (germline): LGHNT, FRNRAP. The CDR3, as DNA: TGTGCTAGTGGACTGGGGGGGCACACCGGGGAGCTGTTTTTT. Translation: CASGLGGHTGELFF.

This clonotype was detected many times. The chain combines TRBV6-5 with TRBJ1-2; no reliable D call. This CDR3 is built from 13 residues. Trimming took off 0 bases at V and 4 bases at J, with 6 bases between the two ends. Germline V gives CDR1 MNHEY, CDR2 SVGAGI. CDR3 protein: CASSYSAGYGYTF. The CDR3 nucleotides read TGTGCCAGCAGTTACTCGGCAGGCTATGGCTACACCTTC.

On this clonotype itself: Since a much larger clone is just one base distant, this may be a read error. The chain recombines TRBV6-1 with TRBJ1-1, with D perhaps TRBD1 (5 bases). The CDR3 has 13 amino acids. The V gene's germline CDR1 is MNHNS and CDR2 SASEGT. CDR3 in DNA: TGTGCCAGCAATGAAACAGGCTACTCTGAAGCTTTCTTT. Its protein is CASNETGYSEAFF.

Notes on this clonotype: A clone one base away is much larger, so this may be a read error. The CDR3: CSAQGNKTYQPQHF. The CDR3 DNA reads TGCAGTGCACAAGGGAACAAGACGTATCAGCCCCAGCATTTT. V gene TRBV20-1 combines with J gene TRBJ1-5; D call uncertain. Per the germline V gene, CDR1 is DFQATT and CDR2 is SNEGSKA (reference sequence). This CDR3 has 14 amino acids. The ends were cut back, 6 bases at V and 5 bases at J, with 17 bases in the middle.

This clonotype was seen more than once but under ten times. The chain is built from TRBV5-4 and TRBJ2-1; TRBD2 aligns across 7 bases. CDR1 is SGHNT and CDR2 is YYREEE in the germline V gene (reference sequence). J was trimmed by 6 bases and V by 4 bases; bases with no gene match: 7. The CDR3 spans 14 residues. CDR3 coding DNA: TGTGCCAGCAGCCCGGCGCGACTAGCCAATGAGCAGTTCTTC. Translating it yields CASSPARLANEQFF.

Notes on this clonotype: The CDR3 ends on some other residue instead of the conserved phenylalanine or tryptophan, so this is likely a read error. CDR3 nucleotide sequence: TGCAGTGCAAGGAGAGAAGAGACGCAGTACCTC. Translation gives CSARREETQYL. The chain is built from TRBV20-1 and TRBJ2-5; D call uncertain. The CDR3 is 11 amino acids. CDR1 and CDR2 (germline): DFQATT, SNEGSKA (reference sequence).

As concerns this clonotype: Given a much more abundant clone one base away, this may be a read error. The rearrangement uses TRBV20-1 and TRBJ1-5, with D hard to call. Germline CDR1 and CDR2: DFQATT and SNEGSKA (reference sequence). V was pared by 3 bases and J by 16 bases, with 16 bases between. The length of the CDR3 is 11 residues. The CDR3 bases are TGCAGTGCTAGGGGAGATGGTTCGCTCCATTTT. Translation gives CSARGDGSLHF.

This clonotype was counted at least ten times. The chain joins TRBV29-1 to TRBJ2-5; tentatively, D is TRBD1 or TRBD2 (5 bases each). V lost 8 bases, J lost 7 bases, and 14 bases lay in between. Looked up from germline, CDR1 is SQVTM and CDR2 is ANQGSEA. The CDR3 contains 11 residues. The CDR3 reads CSHGGQGTQYF. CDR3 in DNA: TGCAGCCACGGAGGTCAGGGGACCCAGTACTTC.

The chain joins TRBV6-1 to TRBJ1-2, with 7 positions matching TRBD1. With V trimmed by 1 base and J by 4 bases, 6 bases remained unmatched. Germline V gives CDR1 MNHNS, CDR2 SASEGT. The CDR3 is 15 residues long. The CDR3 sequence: CASSEGQGTFYGYTF. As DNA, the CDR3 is TGTGCCAGCAGTGAAGGACAGGGTACCTTCTATGGCTACACCTTC.

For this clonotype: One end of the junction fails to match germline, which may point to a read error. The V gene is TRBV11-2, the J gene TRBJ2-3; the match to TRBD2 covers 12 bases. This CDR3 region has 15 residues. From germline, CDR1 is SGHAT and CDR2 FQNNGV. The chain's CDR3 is CASRLLAGGLDTRYF. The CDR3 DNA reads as TGTGCTAGCAGATTACTAGCGGGAGGATTAGATACGCGGTATTTT.

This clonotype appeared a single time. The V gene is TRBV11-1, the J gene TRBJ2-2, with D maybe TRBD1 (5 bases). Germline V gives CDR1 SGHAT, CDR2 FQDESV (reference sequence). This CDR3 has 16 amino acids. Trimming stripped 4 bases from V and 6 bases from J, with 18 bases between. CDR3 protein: CASSSRQRYRAGELFF. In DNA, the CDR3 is TGTGCCAGCAGCTCCCGACAGAGATATAGGGCCGGGGAGCTGTTTTTT.

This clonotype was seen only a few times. The CDR3 nucleotides are TGTGCCAGCAGCTTGGGTGGGACTAGCAGACACAATGAGCAGTTCTTC. Residues: CASSLGGTSRHNEQFF. The genes are TRBV5-4 and TRBJ2-1; TRBD2 matches at 9 bases. The CDR3 has 16 residues. With 0 bases clipped from V and 5 bases from J, the junction kept 6 bases outside the gene matches. Germline CDR1 reads SGHNT; CDR2 reads YYREEE (reference sequence).